What follows describes a single T cell receptor beta chain. No antigen is known for it. This specimen comes from a study of beta chain features in type 1 diabetes. Study in general: Age, gender and cell yields were alike across patients and healthy donors.

Study-wide results and limits: It was among patients, rather than healthy donors, that naive, central memory and Treg TCRB repertoires appeared more similar.

The CDR3 loop spans 15 amino acids. Germline CDR1 SGHRS, CDR2 YFSETQ. With 1 base removed from V and 4 bases from J, the gap between germline ends came to 14 bases. Expressed TCRB transcripts were sequenced, since all the RNA that had been isolated was reverse transcribed. The data were produced by immunoSEQ multiplex PCR, yet TCRdb's version contains in-frame clones alone and is incomplete. The table includes 250,000 to 300,000 clones, 8% detected once. The V gene is TRBV5-1, the J gene TRBJ2-5; the D is unclear. This receptor was taken from a woman under 30 in good health. The material sequenced was central memory CD4+ T cells from blood. CDR3 coding DNA: TGCGCCAGCAGCTTGATGGTTGGTAGCCGAGAGACCCAGTACTTC. Translated, it gives CASSLMVGSRETQYF.